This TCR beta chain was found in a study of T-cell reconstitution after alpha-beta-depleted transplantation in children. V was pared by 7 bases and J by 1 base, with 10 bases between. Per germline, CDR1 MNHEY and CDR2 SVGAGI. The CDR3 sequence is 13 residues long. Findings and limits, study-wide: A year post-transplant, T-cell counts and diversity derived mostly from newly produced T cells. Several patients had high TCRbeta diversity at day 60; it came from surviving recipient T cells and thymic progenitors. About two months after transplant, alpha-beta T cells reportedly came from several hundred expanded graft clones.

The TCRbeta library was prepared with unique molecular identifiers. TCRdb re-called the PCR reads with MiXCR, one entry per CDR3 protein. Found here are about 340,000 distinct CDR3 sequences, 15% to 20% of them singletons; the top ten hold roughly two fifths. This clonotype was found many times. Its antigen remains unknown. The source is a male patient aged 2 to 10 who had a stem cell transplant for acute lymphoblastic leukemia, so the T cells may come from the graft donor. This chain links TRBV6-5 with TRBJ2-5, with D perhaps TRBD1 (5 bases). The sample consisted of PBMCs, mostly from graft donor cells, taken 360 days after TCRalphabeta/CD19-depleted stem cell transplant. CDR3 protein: CASTPDSQETQYF. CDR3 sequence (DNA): TGTGCCAGCACTCCCGACAGCCAAGAGACCCAGTACTTC.